A single T cell receptor beta chain is shown here with its context. Germline CDR1 reads MNHNS; CDR2 reads SASEGT. The CDR3 totals 13 residues. V gave up 1 base and J gave up 2 bases, with 6 bases separating them. This record belongs to a study of blood T cell repertoires in COVID-19. Across the study: COVID-19 samples from acute and convalescent phases originated in the United States, Italy and Spain. Nucleic acid was either cDNA or gDNA, and it came from T cells, B-cell-depleted T cells, or PBMCs.

In the authors' methods: How many nucleated cells were present was estimated from reference gene primer amplification. Repertoires were generated with immunoSEQ multiplex PCR, while TCRdb's copy carries only in-frame clones and drops some. Clonal size and the V and J genes are those of that table, whereas D and trimming came from the DNA. The profile shows under 300,000 clones, approximately 80% of them singletons. The chain carries TRBV6-1 and TRBJ2-7, with unresolved D. This TCR came from a man under 40 who had recovered from COVID-19. The source material was peripheral blood. The CDR3 loop reads CASSEESPYEQYF. In nucleotides, the CDR3 is TGTGCCAGCAGTGAAGAGAGTCCCTACGAGCAGTACTTC.